The 27 T cell receptor beta chains reported below all come from one sample, sequenced in a study of cytomegalovirus exposure and HLA in healthy donors. PCR was performed using 60 Vbeta and 13 Jbeta primers. Sequencing used immunoSEQ multiplex PCR; TCRdb keeps in-frame clones, though not all of them. This table holds hundreds of thousands of clones, roughly 87% found once. Input material: PBMCs. These receptors were obtained from a man aged 35 to 55 in good health and CMV-seropositive.

This clone has more than one count but fewer than ten. The V and J genes are TRBV4-2 and TRBJ1-5; 8 bases align to TRBD1. The CDR3 extends over 15 amino acids. Germline V CDR1 and CDR2: LGHNA, YNFKEQ. The V and J ends lost 3 bases and 6 bases, in that order; junction bases with no gene match: 7. CDR3 coding DNA: TGTGCCAGCAGCCACCCGGACAGGGAAGGTCAGCCCCAGCATTTT. It encodes CASSHPDREGQPQHF.

The V gene is TRBV7-8, the J gene TRBJ2-1; D perhaps matches TRBD2 (6 bases). V was trimmed by 5 bases and J by 0 bases, leaving 17 bases between them. Germline-derived CDR1 and CDR2 are SGHVS and FQNEAQ. The CDR3 contains 17 residues. CDR3 nucleotide sequence: TGTGCCAGCAGCCCCCGCCTAGCAGCGGGCTCCTACAATGAGCAGTTCTTC. Translation gives CASSPRLAAGSYNEQFF. The full variable domain, its missing parts supplied by reference TRBV7-8 and TRBJ2-1, is GAGVSQSPRYKVAKRGQDVALRCDPISGHVSLFWYQQALGQGPEFLTYFQNEAQLDKSGLPSDRFFAERPEGSVSTLKIQRTQQEDSAVYLCASSPRLAAGSYNEQFFGPGTRLTVL.

This clone was seen a single time. The chain has TRBV27 and TRBJ2-1; 7 bases are shared with TRBD2. After removal of 4 bases from V and 1 base from J, the junction contained 10 bases not matched to a gene. Germline V gene sequence: CDR1 MNHEY, CDR2 SMNVEV (reference sequence). This CDR3 comprises 17 residues. This chain's CDR3 is CASSSSPREASYNEQFF. CDR3 in DNA: TGTGCCAGCAGTTCCTCCCCCCGGGAGGCGTCCTACAATGAGCAGTTCTTC.

DNA of the CDR3: TGTGCCAGCAGTTTATGGTCGGGAGGCACCTCAGAGACCCAGTACTTC. Translation: CASSLWSGGTSETQYF. This chain uses TRBV27 with TRBJ2-5; 7 bases line up with TRBD2. This CDR3 comprises 16 residues. Germline V gene sequence: CDR1 MNHEY, CDR2 SMNVEV (reference sequence). V dropped 1 base and J dropped 4; count of bases not matched to a gene: 9.

This chain links TRBV4-2 with TRBJ2-1; TRBD2 matches at 7 bases. CDR1 and CDR2 from the germline V gene are LGHNA and YNFKEQ. This CDR3 comprises 16 residues. The V gene end was trimmed by 0 bases and the J gene end by 8 bases; junction bases not matched to a gene: 10. CDR3 loop: CASSQEGTSREDEQFF. In DNA form, the CDR3 reads TGTGCCAGCAGCCAAGAAGGTACTAGCCGGGAGGATGAGCAGTTCTTC.

V is TRBV6-1 and J is TRBJ2-1, with D possibly TRBD2 on 6 matching bases. Trimming stripped 3 bases from V and 8 bases from J, with 14 bases between. The CDR3 contains 14 residues. Germline CDR1 MNHNS, CDR2 SASEGT. Here the CDR3 DNA reads TGTGCCAGCAGTGATGACGGGAGAGGCGATGAGCAGTTCTTC. The encoded protein is CASSDDGRGDEQFF.

The chain is built from TRBV5-6 and TRBJ2-7, with 9 positions matching TRBD1. CDR3 length: 14 amino acids. After removal of 4 bases from V and 5 bases from J, the junction contained 7 bases not matched to a gene. Germline V CDR1 and CDR2: SGHDT, YYEEEE. CDR3 residues: CASSPDRGWNEQYF. CDR3 DNA sequence: TGTGCCAGCAGCCCGGACAGGGGATGGAACGAGCAGTACTTC.

J is TRBJ1-6 and V is TRBV25-1; D is undetermined. Trimming took 3 bases from V and 0 from J, leaving 9 bases between them. Germline CDR1 and CDR2: MGHDK and SYGVNS. The length of the CDR3 is 16 residues. The chain's CDR3 is CASSESERSYNSPLHF. CDR3 nucleotides: TGTGCCAGCAGTGAGTCGGAGCGCTCCTATAATTCACCCCTCCACTTT.

Notes on this clone: A junction boundary mismatches the germline segment, possibly from a read error. The chain joins TRBV13 to TRBJ1-4; 11 bases map to TRBD1. The V gene's germline CDR1 is PRHDT and CDR2 FYEKMQ (reference sequence). The CDR3 is 18 residues long. CDR3 loop: CASSLGPGQGVNHEKLFF. The DNA for the CDR3 is TGTGCCAGCAGCCTAGGACCGGGACAGGGGGTGAATCATGAAAAACTGTTTTTT.

The chain links TRBV27 to TRBJ2-7; perhaps TRBD2 as D (5 bases). This CDR3 has 14 residues. The ends were cut back, 3 bases at V and 0 bases at J, with 9 bases in the middle. Germline assignment: CDR1 MNHEY and CDR2 SMNVEV (reference sequence). CDR3 nucleotides: TGTGCCAGCAGTTTTGGAGGAAGCTCCTACGAGCAGTACTTC. This codes for CASSFGGSSYEQYF.

The CDR3 protein is CATSRDPGQAANYGYTF. The CDR3 region has the DNA TGTGCCACCAGCAGAGACCCCGGACAGGCTGCTAACTATGGCTACACCTTC. The chain employs TRBV15 and TRBJ1-2, with TRBD1 matching over 7 bases. The CDR3 length is 17 residues. V was clipped by 0 bases and J by 0 bases; unmatched bases: 7. Germline CDR1 reads LNHNV; CDR2 reads YYDKDF (reference sequence).

The rearrangement links TRBV2 to TRBJ2-1; 13 bases match TRBD2. CDR1 is SNHLY, CDR2 FYNNEI, per germline. After removal of 6 bases from V and 7 bases from J, the junction contained 3 bases not matched to a gene. The CDR3 has 14 residues. The CDR3 DNA is TGTGCCAGCAGCAGGACTAGCGGGAGAAATGAGCAGTTCTTC. Translation gives CASSRTSGRNEQFF.

This clone occurred a few times. This sequence joins TRBV4-2 and TRBJ2-3, with D unresolved. V shed 0 bases and J shed 0 bases, with 13 bases lying between them. The CDR3 totals 17 residues. Germline V CDR1 and CDR2: LGHNA, YNFKEQ. In nucleotides, the CDR3 is TGTGCCAGCAGCCAAGATTGGGTAGCCCTTAGCACAGATACGCAGTATTTT. Translating gives CASSQDWVALSTDTQYF.

The chain combines TRBV6-5 with TRBJ1-2; D possibly corresponds to TRBD1 (6 bases). This CDR3 contains 15 residues. V lost 7 bases and J lost 0, with 15 bases in between. The germline V gene has CDR1 MNHEY and CDR2 SVGAGI. CDR3 sequence: CASIPLGATNYGYTF. The CDR3 bases are TGTGCCAGCATCCCCCTGGGGGCCACTAACTATGGCTACACCTTC.

The chain has TRBV5-1 and TRBJ1-2; 9 bases are a match to TRBD1. Unmatched junction bases numbered 9, after V lost 0 bases and J lost 0 bases. Germline CDR1 reads SGHRS; CDR2 reads YFSETQ. This CDR3 comprises 18 residues. Here the CDR3 reads CASSLAGTGTGPNYGYTF. CDR3 nucleotide sequence: TGCGCCAGCAGCTTGGCCGGGACCGGGACAGGGCCTAACTATGGCTACACCTTC.

Only one count was recorded for this clone. V is TRBV19 and J is TRBJ2-1; D remains unclear. CDR3 size: 13 residues. CDR1 and CDR2 (germline): LNHDA, SQIVND (reference sequence). V gave up 3 bases and J gave up 7 bases, with 10 bases separating them. For the CDR3, the DNA is TGTGCCAGTAGTATGAGAATAGCAAATGAGCAGTTCTTC. The encoded protein is CASSMRIANEQFF.

The J gene is TRBJ2-2, the V gene TRBV18; weak D call: TRBD2 (5 bases). CDR1 and CDR2 (germline): KGHSH, LQKENI. This CDR3 has 15 residues. V lost 2 bases and J lost 7, with 14 bases in between. CDR3 sequence reads: CASSPRTPAFGELFF. The CDR3 nucleotides read TGTGCCAGCTCACCAAGGACTCCAGCTTTCGGGGAGCTGTTTTTT.

This chain uses TRBV4-1 with TRBJ1-4; TRBD1 aligns across 11 bases. This CDR3 has 16 amino acids. Germline values: CDR1 MGHRA, CDR2 YSYEKL. The ends lost 4 bases at V and 7 bases at J; junction bases unmatched: 8. The CDR3 loop reads CASSLNPGQGVEKLFF. The CDR3 bases are TGCGCCAGCAGCCTCAATCCGGGACAGGGGGTTGAAAAACTGTTTTTT.

This chain joins TRBV5-1 and TRBJ1-4; 7 nucleotides line up with TRBD1. Per the germline V gene, CDR1 is SGHRS and CDR2 is YFSETQ. The length of the CDR3 is 13 residues. V was clipped by 4 bases and J by 6 bases; unmatched bases: 3. CDR3 in DNA: TGCGCCAGCAGCACCGGACAGGATGAAAAACTGTTTTTT. As protein: CASSTGQDEKLFF.

The chain joins TRBV7-9 to TRBJ2-1; TRBD2 might be the D (6 bases). Germline CDR1 SEHNR, CDR2 FQNEAQ (reference sequence). V gave up 5 bases and J gave up 3 bases, with 14 bases separating them. The CDR3 spans 15 residues. Written as DNA, the CDR3 is TGTGCCAGCAGCCAGGCGGAGGGGAACTACAATGAGCAGTTCTTC. Protein product: CASSQAEGNYNEQFF. The full variable domain, completed using reference TRBV7-9 and TRBJ2-1, is DTGVSQNPRHKITKRGQNVTFRCDPISEHNRLYWYRQTLGQGPEFLTYFQNEAQLEKSRLLSDRFSAERPKGSFSTLEIQRTEQGDSAMYLCASSQAEGNYNEQFFGPGTRLTVL.

The rearrangement joins TRBV7-3 to TRBJ1-2; 8 positions agree with TRBD1. Losses at the gene ends were 4 bases for V and 3 bases for J; bases not matched to a gene: 10. The CDR3 runs to 16 residues. Germline values: CDR1 SGHTA, CDR2 FQGTGA. The CDR3 sequence is CASSSSPTGGDYGYTF. For the CDR3, the DNA is TGTGCCAGCAGCTCCTCCCCTACAGGGGGTGACTATGGCTACACCTTC.

The chain carries TRBV2 and TRBJ1-5; D perhaps matches TRBD1 (5 bases). Trimming left V 7 bases short and J 3 bases short, with 16 bases between. The CDR3 has 15 residues. CDR1 is SNHLY, CDR2 FYNNEI, per germline. The CDR3 region has the DNA TGTGCCAGCACCCAAGGGGAGGCGCTCAATCAGCCCCAGCATTTT. It translates to CASTQGEALNQPQHF.

The count of this clone is one. This chain links TRBV4-1 with TRBJ2-1; 7 bases align to TRBD1. V gave up 3 bases and J gave up 15 bases; unmatched junction bases: 8. Germline V lookup: CDR1 MGHRA, CDR2 YSYEKL. This CDR3 is 12 amino acids long. CDR3: CASSHLVGGLFF. In DNA, the CDR3 is TGCGCCAGCAGCCACTTGGTAGGGGGCCTGTTCTTC.

The CDR3 is CASTKGGPYGYTF. The CDR3 region has the DNA TGTGCCAGTACCAAGGGGGGGCCTTATGGCTACACCTTC. The gene calls are TRBV19 and TRBJ1-2; perhaps TRBD1 as D (6 bases). The CDR3 covers 13 residues. Germline loops: CDR1 LNHDA, CDR2 SQIVND (reference sequence). Trimming removed 7 bases at V and 5 bases at J, with 14 bases between.

The gene calls are TRBV7-8 and TRBJ2-1; 9 nucleotides line up with TRBD1. The trim removed 7 bases at V and 9 bases at J, leaving 1 base unmatched. Per the germline V gene, CDR1 is SGHVS and CDR2 is FQNEAQ. This CDR3 is built from 11 residues. The CDR3 nucleotides are TGTGCCAGCAAACAGGGGGCTGAGCAGTTCTTC. This sequence encodes CASKQGAEQFF.

The chain employs TRBV27 and TRBJ2-7; perhaps TRBD2 as D (6 bases). Germline CDR1 and CDR2: MNHEY and SMNVEV (reference sequence). The CDR3 is made up of 14 amino acids. Trimming pared 5 bases from V and 3 bases from J, leaving 14 bases between. In nucleotides, the CDR3 is TGTGCCAGCAGTGTTGGGGGGTATAGCTACGAGCAGTACTTC. Its translation: CASSVGGYSYEQYF.

J is TRBJ1-4 and V is TRBV11-3; TRBD1 is a possible D gene (6 bases). The germline gives CDR1 SGHNT, CDR2 YENEEA. Trimming shortened V by 5 bases and J by 8 bases, and 18 bases separated the two germline ends. The CDR3 has 15 amino acids. The CDR3 sequence: CASSATGREGEKLFF. In DNA form, the CDR3 reads TGTGCCAGCAGCGCCACAGGGAGAGAAGGCGAAAAACTGTTTTTT.